This is a list of T cell receptor beta chains from one sample in a study of early T cells in non-severe SARS-CoV-2 infection. MiXCR was run by TCRdb on the 5' RACE reads, yielding one entry per CDR3 protein. The sample records nearly 95,000 distinct CDR3 sequences, approximately 15% being singletons. Sequenced here: whole blood, sampled at baseline. These receptors originate from an adult who was a healthcare worker with PCR-confirmed SARS-CoV-2 infection or an uninfected control (not recorded which). CDR3s include the opening cysteine and the closing phenylalanine or tryptophan. A D gene is named only where the DNA matches it firmly. Rows give clone size only sometimes, using once, few, many, or a class for an expanded clone.

cdr3_nt,cdr3_aa,j_call,v_call,d_call,clone_size
TGTGCCAGCAGGGAGGGGGTTCGGGAACTGTTTTTT,CASREGVRELFF,TRBJ1-4,TRBV12-3/TRBV12-4,NA,NA
TGTGCCAGCTCACCACGAGGGGAGCAGCCCCAGCATTTT,CASSPRGEQPQHF,TRBJ1-5,TRBV18,NA,few
TGTGCCACCTCGGGGACATCTCATACCGATGGCTACACCTTC,CATSGTSHTDGYTF,TRBJ1-2,TRBV15,NA,NA
TGTGCCAGCAGCTTAGCAGGAGTAGGAGAAAAACTGTTTTTT,CASSLAGVGEKLFF,TRBJ1-4,TRBV7-9,NA,few
TGTGCCAGCAGTTTAAAGTCCGTCACCGGGGAGCTGTTTTTT,CASSLKSVTGELFF,TRBJ2-2,TRBV27,NA,many
TGTGCCAGCAGCCCTGGGGGGGCCGGGGCGCAGTATTTT,CASSPGGAGAQYF,TRBJ2-3,TRBV7-2,NA,NA
TGTGCCAGCAGCCAGGAACTCCTCCGCACAGATACGCAGTATTTT,CASSQELLRTDTQYF,TRBJ2-3,TRBV3-1,NA,many
TGTGCCAGCAGCGGACACCCGCACCAAGAGACCCAGTACTTC,CASSGHPHQETQYF,TRBJ2-5,TRBV28,NA,NA
TGTGCCAGCAGTTGGACTAGAGATACGCAGTATTTT,CASSWTRDTQYF,TRBJ2-3,TRBV28,TRBD2,NA
TGTGCCATCAGCCTTGGGGCAGGGCGGAACACCGGGGAGCTGTTTTTT,CAISLGAGRNTGELFF,TRBJ2-2,TRBV10-3,NA,NA
TGTGCCAGCAGCTTAGAATCCAGCTCCTACAATGAGCAGTTCTTC,CASSLESSSYNEQFF,TRBJ2-1,TRBV11-2,NA,NA
TGCGCCAGCCGCTTGGAACTAGTAGAAAAAGACGAGCAGTTCTTT,CASRLELVEKDEQFF,TRBJ2-1,TRBV5-1,NA,few
TGTGCCAGCTCACCCGGGACATTGAACACTGAAGCTTTCTTT,CASSPGTLNTEAFF,TRBJ1-1,TRBV18,NA,NA
TGTGCCAGCAGCGCGACAGTTAAATCATACGAGCAGTACTTC,CASSATVKSYEQYF,TRBJ2-7,TRBV7-6,NA,once
TGCAGTGCTAGAGATCATAGCGGGAGGTTCGACGAGCAGTACTTC,CSARDHSGRFDEQYF,TRBJ2-7,TRBV20-1,TRBD2,NA